The rows below give T cell receptor beta chains drawn from one sample of a study of OX40 agonist ivuxolimab in advanced cancers. Sequenced by immunoSEQ multiplex PCR; TCRdb stores in-frame clones only, minus some. There are 50,000 to 70,000 clones in the sample; about 94% occur only once, and 18% lies in the top ten. Sequencing used CD4+ or CD8+ T cells sorted from blood, obtained in a trial of the OX40 agonist ivuxolimab. All receptors come from an adult with an advanced solid tumor such as melanoma, head and neck, liver or kidney cancer. Both conserved end residues are trimmed from each CDR3. The size entry is marked missing in some rows and otherwise reads once, few, many or a size class.

clone size	CDR3 length	V gene	J gene	CDR3 protein
NA	13	TRBV28	TRBJ2-3	ASSLRLGQIDTQY
NA	17	TRBV9	TRBJ1-3	ASSPYGATGGFSGNTIY
NA	13	TRBV2	TRBJ2-3	ASSEEGQLTDTQY
NA	14	TRBV19	TRBJ2-3	ASSILVGRAGDTQY
NA	13	TRBV13	TRBJ1-1	ASSLGPRAITEAF
NA	14	TRBV7-9	TRBJ2-3	ASSFQREGLADTQY
NA	11	TRBV2	TRBJ2-1	ASRRGSYNEQF
NA	13	TRBV7-3	TRBJ2-5	ASSSIAGRGETQY
NA	12	TRBV28	TRBJ2-3	ASRPGQGWDTQY
NA	15	TRBV28	TRBJ2-1	ASSLPPGLAGVYEQF
NA	15	TRBV2	TRBJ1-4	ASSELGSLAANEKLF
NA	13	TRBV7-6	TRBJ2-7	ASSLASSTSGEQY
NA	11	TRBV4-3	TRBJ2-7	ASSQDRRYEQY
NA	11	TRBV28	TRBJ1-1	ASSLGRNTEAF
NA	13	TRBV7-2	TRBJ2-2	ASSPGQGVYGELF
once	12	TRBV30	TRBJ1-5	AWSTDRGNQPQH
NA	11	TRBV18	TRBJ2-7	ASSDGAGVEQY
NA	15	TRBV11-2	TRBJ2-7	ASSLVLAGHLSYEQY
NA	14	TRBV19	TRBJ1-4	ASSIGTTATNEKLF
NA	13	TRBV4-3	TRBJ2-7	ASSQDRGWSYEQY
NA	12	TRBV25-1	TRBJ1-4	ASSEAGSGEKLF
NA	11	TRBV30	TRBJ1-5	AWSDRGNQPQH
NA	9	TRBV10-3	TRBJ2-3	VAGGPDTQY
NA	14	TRBV4-2	TRBJ2-1	ASSQEGTGFYNEQF
NA	12	TRBV4-1	TRBJ1-1	ASSLGTGLTEAF
NA	13	TRBV27	TRBJ2-1	ASEVWSGSGGEQF
NA	12	TRBV18	TRBJ2-4	ASSPDRGLNIQY
once	13	TRBV9	TRBJ1-5	ASSATGQTNQPQH
NA	15	TRBV5-4	TRBJ2-3	ASSPLGEELSTDTQY
NA	10	TRBV19	TRBJ2-5	ASSSGQETQY
NA	11	TRBV6-6	TRBJ2-2	ASSTRAYGELF
once	14	TRBV19	TRBJ2-3	ASSVGTSGRTDTQY
NA	13	TRBV15	TRBJ2-5	ATSREGREEETQY
NA	12	TRBV19	TRBJ2-7	ASRDSKEAYEQY
NA	12	TRBV28	TRBJ2-3	ASSFTGSTDTQY
NA	14	TRBV28	TRBJ2-7	ASSPWGSEKVREQY
NA	13	TRBV29-1	TRBJ2-7	SVVSLAGGTYEQY
NA	14	TRBV27	TRBJ2-5	ASSLIAGGIQETQY
many	13	TRBV7-6	TRBJ1-4	ASSSEPGSNEKLF
NA	12	TRBV29-1	TRBJ1-2	SVPIGRGVQGYT
NA	11	TRBV7-9	TRBJ2-7	ASSPGDGYEQY
NA	11	TRBV29-1	TRBJ2-1	SVLVWNYNEQF
NA	13	TRBV5-6	TRBJ2-3	ASSLSGRATDTQY
NA	12	TRBV4-1	TRBJ1-2	ASSQVKGTYGYT
few	10	TRBV29-1	TRBJ1-1	SVVSGGLEAF
NA	13	TRBV11-3	TRBJ1-3	ASSLRGLSGNTIY
NA	15	TRBV11-2	TRBJ1-2	ASSLRSGGEKWDGYT
NA	14	TRBV10-3	TRBJ2-7	AISESEAGGLYEQY